The table lists the clone carrying this T cell receptor beta chain with a few counts. The sample comes from a study of blood T cell repertoires in COVID-19. Study details: COVID-19 samples, acute and convalescent, were from the United States, Italy and Spain. T cells, B-cell-depleted T cells, or PBMCs supplied cDNA or gDNA.

This CDR3 comprises 13 residues. J lost 4 bases, V lost 3 bases, and 1 base had no gene match. Germline CDR1 and CDR2: MNHNS and SASEGT. Only in-frame clones appear in the TCRdb table, and some are missing; sequencing was by immunoSEQ multiplex PCR. The table shows some 240,000 clones, with about four fifths occurring only once. The J gene is TRBJ2-3, the V gene TRBV6-1; 7 positions match TRBD1. This clonotype was sampled from a woman of 80 years or more with acute or convalescent COVID-19. Sequencing was carried out using peripheral blood. This CDR3 reads CASSDDRADTQYF. The CDR3 DNA follows: TGTGCCAGCAGTGACGACAGGGCAGATACGCAGTATTTT.